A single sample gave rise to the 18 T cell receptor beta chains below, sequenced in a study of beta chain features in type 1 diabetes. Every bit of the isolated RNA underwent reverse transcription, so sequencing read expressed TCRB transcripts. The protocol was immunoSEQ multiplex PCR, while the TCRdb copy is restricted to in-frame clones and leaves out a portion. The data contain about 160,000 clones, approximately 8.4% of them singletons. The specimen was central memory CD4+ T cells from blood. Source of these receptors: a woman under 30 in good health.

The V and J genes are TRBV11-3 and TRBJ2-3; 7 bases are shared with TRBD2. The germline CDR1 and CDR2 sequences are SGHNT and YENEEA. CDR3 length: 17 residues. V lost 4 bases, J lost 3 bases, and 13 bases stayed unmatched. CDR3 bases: TGTGCCAGCAGCTCTGGTAGCGCTGGGGGGGTAACAGATACGCAGTATTTT. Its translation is CASSSGSAGGVTDTQYF.

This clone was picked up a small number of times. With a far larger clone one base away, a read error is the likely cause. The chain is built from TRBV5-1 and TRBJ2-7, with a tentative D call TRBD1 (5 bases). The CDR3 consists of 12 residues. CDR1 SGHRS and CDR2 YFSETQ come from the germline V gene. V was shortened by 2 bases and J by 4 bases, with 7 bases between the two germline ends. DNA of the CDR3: TGCGCCAGCAGCTTCGGACAATACGAGCAGTACTTC. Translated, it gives CASSFGQYEQYF.

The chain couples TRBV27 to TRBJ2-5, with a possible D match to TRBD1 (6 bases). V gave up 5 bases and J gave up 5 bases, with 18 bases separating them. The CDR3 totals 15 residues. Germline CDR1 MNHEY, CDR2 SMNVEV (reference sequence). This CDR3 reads CASSPTSVGGETQYF. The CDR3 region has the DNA TGTGCCAGCAGTCCTACTTCCGTTGGGGGCGAGACCCAGTACTTC.

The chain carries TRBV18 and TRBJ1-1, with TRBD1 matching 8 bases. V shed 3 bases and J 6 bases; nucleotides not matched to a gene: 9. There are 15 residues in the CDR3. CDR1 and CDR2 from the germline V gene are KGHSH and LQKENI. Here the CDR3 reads CASSPRDRSSSEAFF. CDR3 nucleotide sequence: TGTGCCAGCTCACCCCGGGACAGGTCTAGTTCTGAAGCTTTCTTT. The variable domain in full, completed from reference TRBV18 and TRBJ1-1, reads NAGVMQNPRHLVRRRGQEARLRCSPMKGHSHVYWYRQLPEEGLKFMVYLQKENIIDESGMPKERFSAEFPKEGPSILRIQQVVRGDSAAYFCASSPRDRSSSEAFFGQGTRLTVV.

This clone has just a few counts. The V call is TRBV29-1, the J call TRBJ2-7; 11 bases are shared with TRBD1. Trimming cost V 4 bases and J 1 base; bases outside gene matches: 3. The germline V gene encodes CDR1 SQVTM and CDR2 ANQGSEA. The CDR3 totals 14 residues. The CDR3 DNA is TGCAGCGTTGTAGGACAGGGGGCTTCCTACGAGCAGTACTTC. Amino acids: CSVVGQGASYEQYF.

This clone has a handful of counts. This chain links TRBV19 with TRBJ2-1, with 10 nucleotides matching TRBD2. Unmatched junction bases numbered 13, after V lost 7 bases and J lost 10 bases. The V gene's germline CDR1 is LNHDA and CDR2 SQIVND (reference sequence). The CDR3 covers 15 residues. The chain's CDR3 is CASIVASGSSREQFF. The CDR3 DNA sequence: TGTGCCAGTATTGTTGCTAGCGGGAGCTCTAGGGAGCAGTTCTTC.

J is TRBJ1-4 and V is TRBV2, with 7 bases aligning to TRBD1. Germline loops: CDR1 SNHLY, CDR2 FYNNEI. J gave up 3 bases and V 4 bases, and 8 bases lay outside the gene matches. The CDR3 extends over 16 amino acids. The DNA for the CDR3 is TGTGCCAGCAGTGGGGATTCCGGGACAGCTAATGAAAAACTGTTTTTT. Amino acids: CASSGDSGTANEKLFF.

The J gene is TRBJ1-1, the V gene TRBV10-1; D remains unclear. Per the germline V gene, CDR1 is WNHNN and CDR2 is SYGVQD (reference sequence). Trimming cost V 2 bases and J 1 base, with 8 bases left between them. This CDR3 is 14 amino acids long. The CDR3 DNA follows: TGCGCCAGCAGTGAGAGTAGCAGGAACACTGAAGCTTTCTTT. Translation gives CASSESSRNTEAFF.

The CDR3 protein is CASSTPGSGDYEQYF. For the CDR3, the DNA is TGTGCCAGCAGCACTCCAGGGTCTGGGGACTACGAGCAGTACTTC. The rearrangement links TRBV11-1 to TRBJ2-7, with D maybe TRBD1 (5 bases). CDR1 is SGHAT, CDR2 FQDESV, per germline (reference sequence). CDR3 size: 15 residues. The V end lost 5 bases, the J end lost 3 bases, and 17 bases lay between the germline ends.

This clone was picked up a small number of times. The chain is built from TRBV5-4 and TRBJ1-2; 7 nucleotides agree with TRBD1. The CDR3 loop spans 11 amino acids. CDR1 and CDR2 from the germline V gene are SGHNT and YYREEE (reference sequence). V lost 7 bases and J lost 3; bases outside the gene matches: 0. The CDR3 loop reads CASGTDYGYTF. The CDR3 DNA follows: TGTGCCAGCGGGACAGACTATGGCTACACCTTC.

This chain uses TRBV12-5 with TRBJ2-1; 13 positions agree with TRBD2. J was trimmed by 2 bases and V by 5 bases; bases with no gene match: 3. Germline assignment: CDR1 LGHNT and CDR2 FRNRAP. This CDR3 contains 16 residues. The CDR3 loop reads CASGSTSGGAYNEQFF. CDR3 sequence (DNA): TGTGCTAGTGGTAGTACTAGCGGGGGGGCCTACAATGAGCAGTTCTTC.

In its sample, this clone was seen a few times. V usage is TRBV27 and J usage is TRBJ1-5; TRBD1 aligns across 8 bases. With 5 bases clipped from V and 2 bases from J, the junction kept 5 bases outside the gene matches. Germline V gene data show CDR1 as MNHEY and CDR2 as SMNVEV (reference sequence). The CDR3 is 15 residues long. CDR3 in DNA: TGTGCCAGCAGTCCCGGACAGGGCCGCAATCAGCCCCAGCATTTT. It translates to CASSPGQGRNQPQHF.

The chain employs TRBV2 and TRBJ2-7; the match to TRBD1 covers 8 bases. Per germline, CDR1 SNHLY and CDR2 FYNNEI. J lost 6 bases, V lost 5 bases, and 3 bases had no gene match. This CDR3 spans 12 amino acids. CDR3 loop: CASSLQGGEQYF. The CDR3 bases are TGTGCCAGCAGTCTACAGGGGGGCGAGCAGTACTTC. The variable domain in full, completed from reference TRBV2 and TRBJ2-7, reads EPEVTQTPSHQVTQMGQEVILRCVPISNHLYFYWYRQILGQKVEFLVSFYNNEISEKSEIFDDQFSVERPDGSNFTLKIRSTKLEDSAMYFCASSLQGGEQYFGPGTRLTVT.

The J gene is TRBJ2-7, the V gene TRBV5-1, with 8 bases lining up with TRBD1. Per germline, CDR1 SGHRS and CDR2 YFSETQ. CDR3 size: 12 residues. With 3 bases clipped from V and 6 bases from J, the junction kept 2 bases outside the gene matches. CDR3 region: CASSSTGGEQYF. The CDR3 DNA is TGCGCCAGCAGCTCAACAGGGGGCGAGCAGTACTTC. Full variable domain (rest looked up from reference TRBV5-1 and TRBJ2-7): KAGVTQTPRYLIKTRGQQVTLSCSPISGHRSVSWYQQTPGQGLQFLFEYFSETQRNKGNFPGRFSGRQFSNSRSEMNVSTLELGDSALYLCASSSTGGEQYFGPGTRLTVT.

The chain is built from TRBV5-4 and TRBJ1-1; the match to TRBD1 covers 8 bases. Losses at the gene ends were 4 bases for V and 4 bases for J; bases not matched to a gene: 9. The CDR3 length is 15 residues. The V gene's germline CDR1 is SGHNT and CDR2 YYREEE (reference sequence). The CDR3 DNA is TGTGCCAGCAGCCCCGCGACAGGGGCGGGCACTGAAGCTTTCTTT. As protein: CASSPATGAGTEAFF.

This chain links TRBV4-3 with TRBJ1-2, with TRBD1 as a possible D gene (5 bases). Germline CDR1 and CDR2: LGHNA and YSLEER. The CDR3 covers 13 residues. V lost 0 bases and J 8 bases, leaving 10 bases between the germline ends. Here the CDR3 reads CASSQDPGYGYTF. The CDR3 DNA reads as TGCGCCAGCAGCCAAGACCCAGGGTACGGCTACACCTTC.

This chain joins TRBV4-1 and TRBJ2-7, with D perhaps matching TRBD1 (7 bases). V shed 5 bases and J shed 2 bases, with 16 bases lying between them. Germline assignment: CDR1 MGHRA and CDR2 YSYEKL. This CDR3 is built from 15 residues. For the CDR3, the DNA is TGCGCCAGCAGCACCCGACAGGGAGGTCCCTACGAGCAGTACTTC. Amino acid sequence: CASSTRQGGPYEQYF.

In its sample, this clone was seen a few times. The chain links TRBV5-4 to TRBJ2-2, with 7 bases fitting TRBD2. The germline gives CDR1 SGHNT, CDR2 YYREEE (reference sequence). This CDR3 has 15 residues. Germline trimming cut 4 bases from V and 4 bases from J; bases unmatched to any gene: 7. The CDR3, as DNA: TGTGCCAGCAGCGCACGGGACTACTCCACCGGGGAGCTGTTTTTT. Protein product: CASSARDYSTGELFF.